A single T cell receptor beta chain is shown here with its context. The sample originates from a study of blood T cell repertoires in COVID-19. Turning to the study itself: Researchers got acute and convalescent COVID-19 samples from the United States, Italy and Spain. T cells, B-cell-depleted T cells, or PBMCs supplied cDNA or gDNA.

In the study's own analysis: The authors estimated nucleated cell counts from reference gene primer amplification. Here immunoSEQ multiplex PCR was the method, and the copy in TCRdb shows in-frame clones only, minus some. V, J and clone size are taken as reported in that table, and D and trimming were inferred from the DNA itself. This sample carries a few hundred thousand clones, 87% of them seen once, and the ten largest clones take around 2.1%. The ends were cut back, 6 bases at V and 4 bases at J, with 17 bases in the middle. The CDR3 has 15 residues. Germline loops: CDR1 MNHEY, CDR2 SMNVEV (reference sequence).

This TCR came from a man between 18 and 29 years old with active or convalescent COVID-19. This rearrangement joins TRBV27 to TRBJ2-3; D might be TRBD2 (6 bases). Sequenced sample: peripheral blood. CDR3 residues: CASSRAGRGADTQYF. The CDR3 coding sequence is TGTGCCAGCAGCCGCGCCGGGAGAGGGGCAGATACGCAGTATTTT.